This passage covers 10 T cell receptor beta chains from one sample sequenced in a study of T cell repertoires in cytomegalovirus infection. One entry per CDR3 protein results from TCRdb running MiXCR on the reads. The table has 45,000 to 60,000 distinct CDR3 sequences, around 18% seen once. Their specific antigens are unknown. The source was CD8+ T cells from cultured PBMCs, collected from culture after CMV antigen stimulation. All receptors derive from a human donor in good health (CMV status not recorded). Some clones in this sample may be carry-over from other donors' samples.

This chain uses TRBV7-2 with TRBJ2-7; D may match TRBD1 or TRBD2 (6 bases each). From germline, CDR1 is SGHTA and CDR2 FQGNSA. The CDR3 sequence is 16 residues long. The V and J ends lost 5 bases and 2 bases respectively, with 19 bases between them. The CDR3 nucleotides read TGTGCCAGCAGCCTCAGAGGGGGGTGGGACCCCTACGAGCAGTACTTC. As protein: CASSLRGGWDPYEQYF. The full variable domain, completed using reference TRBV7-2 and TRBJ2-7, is GAGVSQSPSNKVTEKGKDVELRCDPISGHTALYWYRQSLGQGLEFLIYFQGNSAPDKSGLPSDRFSAERTGGSVSTLTIQRTQQEDSAVYLCASSLRGGWDPYEQYFGPGTRLTVT.

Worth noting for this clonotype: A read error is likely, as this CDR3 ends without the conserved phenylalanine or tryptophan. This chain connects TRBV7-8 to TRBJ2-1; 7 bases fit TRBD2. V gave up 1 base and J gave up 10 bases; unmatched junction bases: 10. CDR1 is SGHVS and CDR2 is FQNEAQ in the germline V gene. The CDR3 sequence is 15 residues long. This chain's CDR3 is CASSLEGRGRREQFL. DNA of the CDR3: TGTGCCAGCAGCTTAGAAGGGAGGGGTAGGAGAGAGCAGTTCCTC.

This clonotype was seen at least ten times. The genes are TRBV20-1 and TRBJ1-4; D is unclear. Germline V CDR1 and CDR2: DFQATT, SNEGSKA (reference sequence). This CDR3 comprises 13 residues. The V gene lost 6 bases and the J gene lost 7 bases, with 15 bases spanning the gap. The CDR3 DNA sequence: TGCAGTGCCACAGAAGGTTATGGTGAAAAACTGTTTTTT. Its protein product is CSATEGYGEKLFF.

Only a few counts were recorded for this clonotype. As DNA, the CDR3 is TGTGCCAGTAGACCGGGACTAGCATACGAGCAGTACTTC. Translation gives CASRPGLAYEQYF. This sequence joins TRBV19 and TRBJ2-7, with 9 bases aligning to TRBD2. CDR1 and CDR2 (germline): LNHDA, SQIVND (reference sequence). Trimming at V came to 6 bases and at J to 4 bases, leaving 4 bases not matched to a gene. The CDR3 extends over 13 amino acids.

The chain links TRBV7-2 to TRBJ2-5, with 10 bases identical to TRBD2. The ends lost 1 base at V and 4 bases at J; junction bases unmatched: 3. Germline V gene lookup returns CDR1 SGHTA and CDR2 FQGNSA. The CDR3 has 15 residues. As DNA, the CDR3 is TGTGCCAGCAGCTTAGGGGCTAGCGGGGGAGAGACCCAGTACTTC. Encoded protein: CASSLGASGGETQYF.

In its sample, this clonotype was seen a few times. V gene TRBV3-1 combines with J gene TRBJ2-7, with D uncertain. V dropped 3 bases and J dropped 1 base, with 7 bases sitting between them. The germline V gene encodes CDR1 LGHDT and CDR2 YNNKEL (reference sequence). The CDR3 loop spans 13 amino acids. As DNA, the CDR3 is TGTGCCAGCAGCCAGCACGGATCCTACGAGCAGTACTTC. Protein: CASSQHGSYEQYF.

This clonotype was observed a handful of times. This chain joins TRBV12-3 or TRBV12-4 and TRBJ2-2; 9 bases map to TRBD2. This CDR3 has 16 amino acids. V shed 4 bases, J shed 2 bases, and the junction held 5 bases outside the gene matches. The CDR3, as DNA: TGTGCCAGCAGTTGGTCTAGCGGGGCTAACACCGGGGAGCTGTTTTTT. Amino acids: CASSWSSGANTGELFF.

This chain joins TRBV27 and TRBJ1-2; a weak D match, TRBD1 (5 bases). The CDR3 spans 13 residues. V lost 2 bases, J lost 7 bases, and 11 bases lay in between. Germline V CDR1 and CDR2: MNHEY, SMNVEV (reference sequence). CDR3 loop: CASSLGGKGGYTF. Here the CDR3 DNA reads TGTGCCAGCAGTTTAGGGGGAAAGGGTGGCTACACCTTC.

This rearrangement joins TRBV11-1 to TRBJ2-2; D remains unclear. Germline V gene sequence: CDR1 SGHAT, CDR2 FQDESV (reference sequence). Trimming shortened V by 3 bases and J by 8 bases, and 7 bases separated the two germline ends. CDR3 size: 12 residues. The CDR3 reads CASSFSRGELFF. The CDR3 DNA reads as TGTGCCAGCAGCTTCTCCCGAGGGGAGCTGTTTTTT.

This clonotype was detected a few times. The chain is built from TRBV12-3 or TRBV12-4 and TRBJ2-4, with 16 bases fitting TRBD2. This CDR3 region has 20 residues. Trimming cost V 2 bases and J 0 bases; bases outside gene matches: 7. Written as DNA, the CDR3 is TGTGCCAGCAGTTTAAGGGGACTAGCGGGGGGGGCCCTAGCCAAAAACATTCAGTACTTC. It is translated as CASSLRGLAGGALAKNIQYF.